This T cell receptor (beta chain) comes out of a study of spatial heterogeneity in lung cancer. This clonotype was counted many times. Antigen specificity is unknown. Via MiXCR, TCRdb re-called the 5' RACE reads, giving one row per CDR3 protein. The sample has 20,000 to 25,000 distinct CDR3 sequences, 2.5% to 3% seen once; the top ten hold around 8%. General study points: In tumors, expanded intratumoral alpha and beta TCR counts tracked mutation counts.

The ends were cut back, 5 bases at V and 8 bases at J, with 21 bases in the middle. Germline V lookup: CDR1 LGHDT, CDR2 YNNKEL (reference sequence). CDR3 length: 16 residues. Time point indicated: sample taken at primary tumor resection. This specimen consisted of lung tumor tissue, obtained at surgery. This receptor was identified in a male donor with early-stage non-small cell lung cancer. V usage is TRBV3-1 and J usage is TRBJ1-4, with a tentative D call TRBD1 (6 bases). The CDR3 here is CASSSRPSGAQEKLFF. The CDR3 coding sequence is TGTGCCAGCAGCTCCCGCCCCTCGGGGGCACAGGAAAAACTGTTTTTT.